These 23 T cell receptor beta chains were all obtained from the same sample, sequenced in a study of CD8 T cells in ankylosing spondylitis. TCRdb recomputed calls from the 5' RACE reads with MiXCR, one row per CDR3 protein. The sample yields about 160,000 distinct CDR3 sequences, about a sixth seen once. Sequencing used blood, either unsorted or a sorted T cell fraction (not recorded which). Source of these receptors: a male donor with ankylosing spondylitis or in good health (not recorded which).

CDR3 nucleotide sequence: TGTGCCAGCTCACCACCCCAGGGGCATGAGCAGTTCTTC. Protein sequence: CASSPPQGHEQFF. The V call is TRBV18, the J call TRBJ2-1, with a tentative D call TRBD1 (6 bases). The CDR3 totals 13 residues. Trimming cost V 0 bases and J 8 bases, with 8 bases left between them. Per the germline V gene, CDR1 is KGHSH and CDR2 is LQKENI.

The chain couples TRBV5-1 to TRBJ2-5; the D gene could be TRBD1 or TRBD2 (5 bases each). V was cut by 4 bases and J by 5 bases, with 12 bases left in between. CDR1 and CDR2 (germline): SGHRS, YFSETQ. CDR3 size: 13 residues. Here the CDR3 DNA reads TGCGCCAGCAGCATCTCAGGGACGGAGACCCAGTACTTC. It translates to CASSISGTETQYF.

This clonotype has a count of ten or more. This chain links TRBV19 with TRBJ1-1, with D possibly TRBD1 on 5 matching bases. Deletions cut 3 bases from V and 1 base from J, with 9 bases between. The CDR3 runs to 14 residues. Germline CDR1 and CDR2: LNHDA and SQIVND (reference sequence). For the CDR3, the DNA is TGTGCCAGTAGTATCCGGGGGAGGAACACTGAAGCTTTCTTT. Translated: CASSIRGRNTEAFF.

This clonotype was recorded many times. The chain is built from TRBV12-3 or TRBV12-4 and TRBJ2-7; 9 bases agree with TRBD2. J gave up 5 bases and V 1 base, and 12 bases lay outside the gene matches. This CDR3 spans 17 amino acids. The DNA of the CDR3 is TGTGCCAGCAGTTTAGTCGTTGGGCGGGAGGGCCGACACGAGCAGTACTTC. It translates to CASSLVVGREGRHEQYF.

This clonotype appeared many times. CDR3 residues: CSGGITNEQFF. The CDR3 region has the DNA TGCAGCGGGGGAATAACGAATGAGCAGTTCTTC. The V and J genes are TRBV29-1 and TRBJ2-1; no definite D call. The germline CDR1 and CDR2 sequences are SQVTM and ANQGSEA. The CDR3 runs to 11 residues. Trimming removed 7 bases from V and 7 bases from J, with 11 bases in between.

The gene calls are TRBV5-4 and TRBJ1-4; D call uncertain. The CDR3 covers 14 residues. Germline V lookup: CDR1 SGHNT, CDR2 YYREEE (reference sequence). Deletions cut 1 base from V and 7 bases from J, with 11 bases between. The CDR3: CASSLRANREKLFF. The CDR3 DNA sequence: TGTGCCAGCAGCTTGCGGGCCAACCGTGAAAAACTGTTTTTT. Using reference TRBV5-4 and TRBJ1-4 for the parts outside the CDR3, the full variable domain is ETGVTQSPTHLIKTRGQQVTLRCSSQSGHNTVSWYQQALGQGPQFIFQYYREEENGRGNFPPRFSGLQFPNYSSELNVNALELDDSALYLCASSLRANREKLFFGSGTQLSVL.

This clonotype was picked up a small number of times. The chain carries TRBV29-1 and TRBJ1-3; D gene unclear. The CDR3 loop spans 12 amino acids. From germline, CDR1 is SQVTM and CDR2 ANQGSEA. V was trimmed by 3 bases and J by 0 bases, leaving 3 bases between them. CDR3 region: CSVEASGNTIYF. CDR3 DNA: TGCAGCGTTGAGGCCTCTGGAAACACCATATATTTT. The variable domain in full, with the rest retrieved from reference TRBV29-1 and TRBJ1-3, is SAVISQKPSRDICQRGTSLTIQCQVDSQVTMMFWYRQQPGQSLTLIATANQGSEATYESGFVIDKFPISRPNLTFSTLTVSNMSPEDSSIYLCSVEASGNTIYFGEGSWLTVV.

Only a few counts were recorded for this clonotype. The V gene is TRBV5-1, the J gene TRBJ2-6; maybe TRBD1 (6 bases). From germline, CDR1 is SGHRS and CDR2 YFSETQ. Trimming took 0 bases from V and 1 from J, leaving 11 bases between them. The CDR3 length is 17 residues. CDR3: CASSLEGGFSGANVLTF. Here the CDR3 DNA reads TGCGCCAGCAGCTTGGAAGGGGGTTTTTCTGGGGCCAACGTCCTGACTTTC.

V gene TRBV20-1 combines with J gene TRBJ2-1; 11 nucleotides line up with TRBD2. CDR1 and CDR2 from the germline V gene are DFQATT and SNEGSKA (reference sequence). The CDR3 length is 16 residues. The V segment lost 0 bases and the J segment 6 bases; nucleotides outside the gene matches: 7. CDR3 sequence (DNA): TGCAGTGCTAGAGATGTTAGCGGGAGGGGACCCAATGAGCAGTTCTTC. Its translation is CSARDVSGRGPNEQFF.

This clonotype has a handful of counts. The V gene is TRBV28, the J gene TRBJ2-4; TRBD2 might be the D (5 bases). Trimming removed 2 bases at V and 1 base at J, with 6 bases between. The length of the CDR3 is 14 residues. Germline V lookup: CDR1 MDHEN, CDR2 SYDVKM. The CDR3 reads CASSLPGAKNIQYF. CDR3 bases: TGTGCCAGCAGTTTACCGGGGGCCAAAAACATTCAGTACTTC.

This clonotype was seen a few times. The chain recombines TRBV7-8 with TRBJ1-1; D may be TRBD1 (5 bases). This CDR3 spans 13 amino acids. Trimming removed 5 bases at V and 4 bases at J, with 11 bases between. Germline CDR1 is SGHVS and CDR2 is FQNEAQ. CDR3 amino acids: CASSTGTTTEAFF. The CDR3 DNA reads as TGTGCCAGCAGCACCGGGACCACCACTGAAGCTTTCTTT. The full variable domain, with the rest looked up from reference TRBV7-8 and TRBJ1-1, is GAGVSQSPRYKVAKRGQDVALRCDPISGHVSLFWYQQALGQGPEFLTYFQNEAQLDKSGLPSDRFFAERPEGSVSTLKIQRTQQEDSAVYLCASSTGTTTEAFFGQGTRLTVV.

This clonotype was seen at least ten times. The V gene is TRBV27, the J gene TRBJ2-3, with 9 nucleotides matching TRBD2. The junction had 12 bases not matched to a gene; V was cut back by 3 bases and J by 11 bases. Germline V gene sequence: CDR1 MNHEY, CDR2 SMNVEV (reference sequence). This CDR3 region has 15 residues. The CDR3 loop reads CASSFSGRPPGVQYF. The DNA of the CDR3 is TGTGCCAGCAGTTTTAGCGGGAGACCCCCTGGGGTGCAGTATTTT.

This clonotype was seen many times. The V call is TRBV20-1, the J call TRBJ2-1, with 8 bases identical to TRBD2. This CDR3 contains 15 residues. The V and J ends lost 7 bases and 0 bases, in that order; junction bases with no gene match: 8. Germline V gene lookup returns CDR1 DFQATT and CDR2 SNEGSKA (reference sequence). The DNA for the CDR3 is TGCAGTGTCGGGAGGGAGGGCTACTCCTACAATGAGCAGTTCTTC. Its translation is CSVGREGYSYNEQFF.

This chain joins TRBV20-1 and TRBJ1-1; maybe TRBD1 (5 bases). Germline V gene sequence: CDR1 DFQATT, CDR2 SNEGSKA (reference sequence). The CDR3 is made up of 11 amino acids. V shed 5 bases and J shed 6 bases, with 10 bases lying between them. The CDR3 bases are TGCAGTGCTCCATGGGGCCCTGAAGCTTTCTTT. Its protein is CSAPWGPEAFF.

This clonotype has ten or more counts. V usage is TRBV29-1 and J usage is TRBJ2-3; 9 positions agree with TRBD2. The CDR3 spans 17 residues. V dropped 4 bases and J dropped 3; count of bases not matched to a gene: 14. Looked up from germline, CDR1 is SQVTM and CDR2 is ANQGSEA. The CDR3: CSVGSGHGGGGTDTQYF. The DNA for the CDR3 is TGCAGCGTTGGGTCGGGACACGGCGGGGGGGGAACAGATACGCAGTATTTT.

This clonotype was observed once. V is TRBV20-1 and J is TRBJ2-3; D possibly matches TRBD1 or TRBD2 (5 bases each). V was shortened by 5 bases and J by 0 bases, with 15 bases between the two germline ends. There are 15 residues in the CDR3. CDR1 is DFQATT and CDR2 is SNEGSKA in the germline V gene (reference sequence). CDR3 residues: CSAATGADSTDTQYF. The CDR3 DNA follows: TGCAGTGCTGCAACCGGGGCCGACAGCACAGATACGCAGTATTTT.

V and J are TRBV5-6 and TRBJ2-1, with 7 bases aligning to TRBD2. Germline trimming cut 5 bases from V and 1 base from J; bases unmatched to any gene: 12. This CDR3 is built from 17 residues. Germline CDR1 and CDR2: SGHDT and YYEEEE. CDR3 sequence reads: CASRDFERGGSYNEQFF. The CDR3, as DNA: TGTGCCAGCAGGGACTTTGAGCGGGGTGGTTCCTACAATGAGCAGTTCTTC. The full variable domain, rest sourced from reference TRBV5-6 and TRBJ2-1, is DAGVTQSPTHLIKTRGQQVTLRCSPKSGHDTVSWYQQALGQGPQFIFQYYEEEERQRGNFPDRFSGHQFPNYSSELNVNALLLGDSALYLCASRDFERGGSYNEQFFGPGTRLTVL.

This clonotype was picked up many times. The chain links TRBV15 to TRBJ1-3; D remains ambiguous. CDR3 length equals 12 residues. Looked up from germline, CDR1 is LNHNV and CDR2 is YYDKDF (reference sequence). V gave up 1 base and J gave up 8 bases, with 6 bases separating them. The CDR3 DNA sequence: TGTGCCACCAGCAGAGTGGCAGACACCATATATTTT. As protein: CATSRVADTIYF.

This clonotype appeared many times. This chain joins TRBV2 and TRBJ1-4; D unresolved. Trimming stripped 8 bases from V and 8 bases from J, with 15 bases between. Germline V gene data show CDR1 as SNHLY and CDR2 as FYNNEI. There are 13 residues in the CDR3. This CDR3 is CASCLQPQEKLFF. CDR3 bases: TGTGCCAGCTGCCTTCAACCGCAGGAAAAACTGTTTTTT.

CDR3 in amino acids: CACGQGVGYTF. In nucleotides, the CDR3 is TGTGCCTGCGGACAGGGGGTTGGCTACACCTTC. The V gene is TRBV30, the J gene TRBJ1-2, with 10 bases that match TRBD1. J gave up 7 bases and V 6 bases, and 2 bases lay outside the gene matches. CDR1 and CDR2 (germline): GTSNPN, SVGIG (reference sequence). This CDR3 has 11 residues.

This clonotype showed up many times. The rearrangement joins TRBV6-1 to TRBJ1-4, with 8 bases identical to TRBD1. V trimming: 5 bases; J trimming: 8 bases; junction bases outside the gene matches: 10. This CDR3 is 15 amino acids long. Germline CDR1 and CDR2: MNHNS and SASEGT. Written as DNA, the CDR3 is TGTGCCAGCAGTAAACAGGGGGGAGGGGGGGAAAAACTGTTTTTT. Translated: CASSKQGGGGEKLFF.

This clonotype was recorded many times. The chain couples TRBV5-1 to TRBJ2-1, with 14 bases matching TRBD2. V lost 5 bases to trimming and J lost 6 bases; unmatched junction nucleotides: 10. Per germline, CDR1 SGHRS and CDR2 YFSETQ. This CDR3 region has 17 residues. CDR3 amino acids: CASSKQGTSGSGNEQFF. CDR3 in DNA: TGCGCCAGCAGTAAACAGGGGACTAGCGGGAGCGGCAATGAGCAGTTCTTC.

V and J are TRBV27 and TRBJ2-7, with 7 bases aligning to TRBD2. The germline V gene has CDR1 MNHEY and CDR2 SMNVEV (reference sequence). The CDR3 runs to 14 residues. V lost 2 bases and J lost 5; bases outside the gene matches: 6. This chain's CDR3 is CASSLVAGRDEQYF. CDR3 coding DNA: TGTGCCAGCAGTTTAGTAGCAGGGAGGGACGAGCAGTACTTC.